The next 31 T cell receptor beta chains were all read from a single sample in a study of T cell repertoires and Cas9 in healthy adults. TCRdb's table, derived via immunoSEQ multiplex PCR, lists solely in-frame clones and lacks some. Of over 20,000 clones in the sample, 91% are singletons; the top ten hold about 1.4%. The material sequenced was CD4+ effector T cells (CD127+, CD25-, CD137-, CD154-) from PBMCs; culture status not recorded. All receptors come from a human donor in good health.

This clone appeared once. The V and J genes are TRBV28 and TRBJ1-1; a weak D match, TRBD1 (5 bases). Trimming left V 3 bases short and J 1 base short, with 18 bases between. CDR1 and CDR2 from the germline V gene are MDHEN and SYDVKM. The CDR3 is made up of 17 amino acids. DNA for the CDR3: TGTGCCAGCAGTTTCATTCTGGAACAGGTTAAGAACACTGAAGCTTTCTTT. This encodes CASSFILEQVKNTEAFF.

A word on this clone: This sample also contains other DNA sequences that code for the same CDR3. This chain joins TRBV28 and TRBJ1-2; weak D call: TRBD1 (5 bases). The CDR3 runs 13 residues. Germline values: CDR1 MDHEN, CDR2 SYDVKM. The V and J ends lost 5 bases and 8 bases respectively, with 15 bases between them. This CDR3 is CASSVDRGLGYTF. The CDR3 DNA reads TGTGCCAGCAGTGTTGACAGAGGCTTGGGCTACACCTTC.

The chain carries TRBV4-1 and TRBJ2-5; D is undetermined. With 3 bases removed from V and 5 bases from J, the gap between germline ends came to 10 bases. Germline CDR1 MGHRA, CDR2 YSYEKL. The CDR3 is 13 residues long. The CDR3 reads CASSQGIVETQYF. CDR3 in DNA: TGCGCCAGCAGCCAGGGTATAGTGGAGACCCAGTACTTC.

The V gene is TRBV5-1, the J gene TRBJ2-3; D gene uncertain. Deletions cut 4 bases from V and 5 bases from J, with 17 bases between. The length of the CDR3 is 15 residues. Per the germline V gene, CDR1 is SGHRS and CDR2 is YFSETQ. In nucleotides, the CDR3 is TGCGCCAGCAGCCTAGAGCTAATCGATGGAGATACGCAGTATTTT. It yields the protein CASSLELIDGDTQYF.

The CDR3 sequence is CASSHGSGAEQYF. As DNA, the CDR3 is TGTGCCAGCAGCCACGGGTCCGGGGCTGAGCAGTACTTC. V gene TRBV14 combines with J gene TRBJ2-7; tentatively, D is TRBD1 or TRBD2 (5 bases each). Germline V lookup: CDR1 SGHDN, CDR2 FVKESK. There are 13 residues in the CDR3. V was shortened by 3 bases and J by 7 bases, with 13 bases between the two germline ends.

The rearrangement joins TRBV6-5 to TRBJ2-7; no firm D call. Trimming removed 6 bases from V and 0 bases from J, with 9 bases in between. There are 13 residues in the CDR3. CDR1 and CDR2 (germline): MNHEY, SVGAGI. The CDR3 protein is CASSGEVSYEQYF. The CDR3 nucleotides are TGTGCCAGCAGCGGAGAGGTCTCCTACGAGCAGTACTTC.

This rearrangement joins TRBV19 to TRBJ2-7; D gene ambiguous. CDR1 and CDR2 from the germline V gene are LNHDA and SQIVND (reference sequence). The CDR3 has 16 residues. Trimming pared 2 bases from V and 6 bases from J, leaving 20 bases between. CDR3 in DNA: TGTGCCAGTAGTATACGCCCGGACCCATTCTCCCCCGAGCAGTACTTC. This sequence encodes CASSIRPDPFSPEQYF.

The chain carries TRBV19 and TRBJ1-5, with D perhaps matching TRBD1 (6 bases). CDR1 and CDR2 (germline): LNHDA, SQIVND (reference sequence). V was trimmed by 3 bases and J by 6 bases, leaving 18 bases between them. CDR3 size: 16 residues. CDR3 region: CASSITGIRGRQPQHF. CDR3 sequence (DNA): TGTGCCAGTAGTATTACAGGGATCCGAGGGCGTCAGCCCCAGCATTTT.

The rearrangement joins TRBV5-6 to TRBJ2-7; a possible D gene is TRBD1 (6 bases). Germline-derived CDR1 and CDR2 are SGHDT and YYEEEE. The CDR3 loop spans 16 amino acids. V was shortened by 4 bases and J by 3 bases, with 20 bases between the two germline ends. The DNA of the CDR3 is TGTGCCAGCAGCCCCCTGGCCCGACTGACAGGCTACGAGCAGTACTTC. The encoded protein is CASSPLARLTGYEQYF.

Concerning this clone itself: The sample holds other DNA sequences that translate to the same CDR3. The chain is built from TRBV27 and TRBJ1-1; TRBD1 aligns across 10 bases. Germline-derived CDR1 and CDR2 are MNHEY and SMNVEV (reference sequence). This CDR3 has 13 residues. Losses at the gene ends were 8 bases for V and 7 bases for J; bases not matched to a gene: 7. CDR3 loop: CASSPDRGYEAFF. The CDR3 region has the DNA TGTGCCAGCTCACCGGACAGGGGGTATGAAGCTTTCTTT.

V and J are TRBV5-1 and TRBJ1-4; 9 nucleotides match TRBD1. The trim removed 0 bases at V and 2 bases at J, leaving 5 bases unmatched. This CDR3 contains 17 residues. Germline CDR1 is SGHRS and CDR2 is YFSETQ. The CDR3 spells CASSLGGTGTTNEKLFF. CDR3 nucleotides: TGCGCCAGCAGCTTGGGCGGGACAGGGACGACTAATGAAAAACTGTTTTTT.

The chain combines TRBV6-5 with TRBJ1-1; the D is unclear. This CDR3 has 12 residues. V lost 4 bases and J lost 3, with 6 bases in between. Germline assignment: CDR1 MNHEY and CDR2 SVGAGI. This CDR3 reads CASSLEDTEAFF. The DNA for the CDR3 is TGTGCCAGCAGTTTAGAAGACACTGAAGCTTTCTTT.

This rearrangement joins TRBV5-4 to TRBJ1-1, with D maybe TRBD1 (6 bases). V was clipped by 0 bases and J by 5 bases, with 14 bases between them. The length of the CDR3 is 15 residues. In germline, CDR1 is SGHNT, CDR2 YYREEE (reference sequence). As DNA, the CDR3 is TGTGCCAGCAGCTTGGGGGGGGCAGGGGATACTGAAGCTTTCTTT. Translation gives CASSLGGAGDTEAFF.

Concerning this clone: A junction end diverges from the germline sequence, so it may reflect a read error. Distinct nucleotide sequences in the sample also encode this CDR3. The chain couples TRBV15 to TRBJ1-3; a weak D match, TRBD1 (6 bases). CDR1 and CDR2 from the germline V gene are LNHNV and YYDKDF (reference sequence). The CDR3 sequence is 18 residues long. The CDR3 nucleotides read TGCGCCACCAGCAGAGATGGGCGAGGGGGGGTATCGTCGAACACCATATATTTT. Translation gives CATSRDGRGGVSSNTIYF. Variable domain in full (rest from reference TRBV15 and TRBJ1-3): DAMVIQNPRYQVTQFGKPVTLSCSQTLNHNVMYWYQQKSSQAPKLLFHYYDKDFNNEADTPDNFQSRRPNTSFCFLDIRSPGLGDTAMYLCATSRDGRGGVSSNTIYFGEGSWLTVV.

This chain links TRBV21-1 with TRBJ2-5; whether TRBD2, the table's D call, matches the DNA was not checked. TRBV21-1 is given as a pseudogene. The CDR3 extends over 14 amino acids. The CDR3 loop is CASSDGLATETQYF. CDR3 DNA: TGTGCCAGCAGCGACGGGCTAGCAACAGAGACCCAGTACTTC.

This clone was seen just once. The chain is built from TRBV2 and TRBJ2-1; 9 bases fit TRBD1. V trimming: 5 bases; J trimming: 2 bases; junction bases outside the gene matches: 4. The germline CDR1 and CDR2 sequences are SNHLY and FYNNEI. This CDR3 has 15 residues. The DNA of the CDR3 is TGTGCCAGCAGTTCGCGGACAGGGGCCTACAATGAGCAGTTCTTC. Protein sequence: CASSSRTGAYNEQFF.

V gene TRBV2 combines with J gene TRBJ2-7; D may be TRBD2 (5 bases). The V gene's germline CDR1 is SNHLY and CDR2 FYNNEI. Trimming pared 7 bases from V and 0 bases from J, leaving 13 bases between. This CDR3 spans 14 amino acids. CDR3 amino acids: CASKATMSSYEQYF. CDR3 DNA: TGTGCCAGCAAGGCGACTATGAGCTCCTACGAGCAGTACTTC. Combining the CDR3 with reference TRBV2 and TRBJ2-7 gives the whole variable domain EPEVTQTPSHQVTQMGQEVILRCVPISNHLYFYWYRQILGQKVEFLVSFYNNEISEKSEIFDDQFSVERPDGSNFTLKIRSTKLEDSAMYFCASKATMSSYEQYFGPGTRLTVT.

V gene TRBV28 combines with J gene TRBJ2-5, with a possible D match to TRBD1 (5 bases). Trimming removed 5 bases from V and 5 bases from J, with 12 bases in between. Germline values: CDR1 MDHEN, CDR2 SYDVKM. The CDR3 has 13 amino acids. The CDR3 reads CASSKGARETQYF. The CDR3 region has the DNA TGTGCCAGCAGTAAAGGGGCCCGGGAGACCCAGTACTTC.

This rearrangement joins TRBV4-1 to TRBJ2-5, with a tentative D call TRBD2 (5 bases). The CDR3 contains 13 residues. Germline assignment: CDR1 MGHRA and CDR2 YSYEKL. Trimming removed 4 bases at V and 2 bases at J, with 8 bases between. The CDR3 region is CASSPGIQETQYF. The CDR3 DNA reads as TGCGCCAGCAGCCCCGGGATACAAGAGACCCAGTACTTC.

The chain has TRBV5-4 and TRBJ2-3, with D perhaps TRBD2 (6 bases). From germline, CDR1 is SGHNT and CDR2 YYREEE (reference sequence). The ends were cut back, 4 bases at V and 4 bases at J, with 10 bases in the middle. This CDR3 contains 13 residues. This CDR3 reads CASSGGTPDTQYF. CDR3 bases: TGTGCCAGCAGCGGCGGGACCCCAGATACGCAGTATTTT.

This chain joins TRBV6-6 and TRBJ2-7; 8 nucleotides align to TRBD2. In germline, CDR1 is MNHNY, CDR2 SVGAGI (reference sequence). The CDR3 has 14 amino acids. The V and J ends lost 4 bases and 2 bases, in that order; junction bases with no gene match: 4. The CDR3 spells CASSFREGTYEQYF. The CDR3 bases are TGTGCCAGCAGTTTCCGGGAGGGTACCTACGAGCAGTACTTC.

The chain is built from TRBV5-1 and TRBJ1-4, with D possibly matching TRBD1 (5 bases). The CDR3 is 16 amino acids. The V end was cut by 0 bases, the J end by 1 base, with 10 bases between. Germline values: CDR1 SGHRS, CDR2 YFSETQ. CDR3 in amino acids: CASSLDGAGTNEKLFF. The CDR3 bases are TGCGCCAGCAGCTTGGACGGGGCAGGAACTAATGAAAAACTGTTTTTT.

J is TRBJ2-4 and V is TRBV5-3; tentative D call: TRBD2 (6 bases). TRBV5-3 is placed among ORFs of uncertain function. The CDR3 length is 14 residues. Between the trimmed V and J ends, which lost 0 bases and 8 bases, there was a span of 12 bases. As DNA, the CDR3 is TGTGCCAGAAGCTTGGCCAGCGGGCGGGACATTCAGTACTTC. This sequence encodes CARSLASGRDIQYF.

The chain combines TRBV28 with TRBJ2-5; 9 bases are a match to TRBD1. The assigned J gene may be wrong: the sequence end matches TRBJ2-7 better. The CDR3 has 13 amino acids. Germline lookup yields CDR1 MDHEN and CDR2 SYDVKM. For the CDR3, the DNA is TGTGCCAGCAGCCGCGACAGGGGGGACGAGCAGTACTTC. It yields the protein CASSRDRGDEQYF.

This chain links TRBV28 with TRBJ1-5; D not certain. CDR3 length: 13 amino acids. Germline values: CDR1 MDHEN, CDR2 SYDVKM. V lost 5 bases, J lost 6 bases, and 11 bases lay in between. The CDR3 reads CASSPPPGQPQHF. Written as DNA, the CDR3 is TGTGCCAGCAGTCCCCCCCCCGGTCAGCCCCAGCATTTT.

CDR3 amino acids: CASSLVRSDLYNEQFF. Written as DNA, the CDR3 is TGTGCCAGCAGCTTAGTTAGGTCAGATCTTTACAATGAGCAGTTCTTC. The rearrangement links TRBV7-8 to TRBJ2-1; D is undetermined. V lost 1 base, J lost 4 bases, and 14 bases lay in between. The CDR3 contains 16 residues. CDR1 is SGHVS and CDR2 is FQNEAQ in the germline V gene.

This clone was seen a single time. The chain recombines TRBV12-5 with TRBJ1-2, with D hard to call. Germline CDR1 is LGHNT and CDR2 is FRNRAP. The CDR3 totals 13 residues. Trimming took off 2 bases at V and 1 base at J, with 5 bases between the two ends. The DNA for the CDR3 is TGTGCTAGTGGTTTGTGGGGTAACTATGGCTACACCTTC. Its protein product is CASGLWGNYGYTF.

This chain links TRBV20-1 with TRBJ2-5; no firm D call. The V and J ends lost 5 bases and 1 base respectively, with 2 bases between them. The CDR3 is made up of 10 amino acids. The germline V gene has CDR1 DFQATT and CDR2 SNEGSKA (reference sequence). For the CDR3, the DNA is TGCAGTGCTTTCCAAGAGACCCAGTACTTC. This encodes CSAFQETQYF.

This clone has just a few counts. V gene TRBV27 combines with J gene TRBJ1-2; no clear D gene. CDR1 is MNHEY and CDR2 is SMNVEV in the germline V gene (reference sequence). The CDR3 spans 11 residues. V was cut by 8 bases and J by 1 base, with 5 bases left in between. In DNA form, the CDR3 reads TGTGCCAGCGGGTTTAACTATGGCTACACCTTC. Its protein is CASGFNYGYTF.

The rearrangement links TRBV27 to TRBJ1-1, with TRBD1 matching 12 bases. CDR3 length: 15 amino acids. The ends lost 2 bases at V and 10 bases at J; junction bases unmatched: 8. Germline CDR1 and CDR2: MNHEY and SMNVEV (reference sequence). The CDR3, as DNA: TGTGCCAGCAGTTTACCGGGACAGGGGGCAAAAGTAGCTTTCTTT. Protein product: CASSLPGQGAKVAFF.

Regarding this clone: This sample also contains other DNA sequences that code for the same CDR3. The rearrangement uses TRBV6-5 and TRBJ1-2; TRBD1 might be the D (5 bases). The ends were cut back, 2 bases at V and 8 bases at J, with 12 bases in the middle. There are 13 residues in the CDR3. The germline gives CDR1 MNHEY, CDR2 SVGAGI. Here the CDR3 reads CASSYVTGGGYTF. CDR3 DNA sequence: TGTGCCAGCAGTTACGTTACCGGGGGGGGCTACACCTTC.